The 30 T cell receptor beta chains given below trace back to one sample, sequenced in a study of CD8 T cells in Susac syndrome. RNA in amounts of roughly 0.5 to 1 ug was reverse transcribed with random hexamers. One entry per CDR3 protein, called by TCRdb with MiXCR from the immunoSEQ multiplex PCR reads. The sample yields 170,000 or so distinct CDR3 sequences, roughly 95% seen once. Sequenced input: CD4+ T cells from PBMCs. The receptor set was obtained from a human donor with Susac syndrome.

The CDR3 loop is CASRPTQPQYV. The CDR3, as DNA: TGCGCCAGCAGGCCGACCCAGCCGCAGTACGTC. V gene TRBV23-1 combines with J gene TRBJ2-7; D unclear. TRBV23-1 is an ORF; its function is uncertain. The ends were cut back, 6 bases at V and 9 bases at J, with 12 bases in the middle. This CDR3 is 11 amino acids long.

This sequence joins TRBV7-9 and TRBJ2-6; no clear D. Germline V lookup: CDR1 SEHNR, CDR2 FQNEAQ (reference sequence). This CDR3 comprises 17 residues. Trimming shortened V by 5 bases and J by 0 bases, and 14 bases separated the two germline ends. The CDR3 nucleotides read TGTGCCAGCAGCAACCCCTACAGATCCTCTGGGGCCAACGTCCTGACTTTC. Residues: CASSNPYRSSGANVLTF.

This chain uses TRBV27 with TRBJ1-1; 10 bases map to TRBD1. Germline V CDR1 and CDR2: MNHEY, SMNVEV (reference sequence). Trimming cost V 4 bases and J 7 bases; bases outside gene matches: 3. The CDR3 extends over 13 amino acids. The CDR3 sequence: CASSWGQGSEAFF. CDR3 in DNA: TGTGCCAGCAGTTGGGGACAGGGGAGTGAAGCTTTCTTT.

This chain uses TRBV29-1 with TRBJ2-3, with D hard to call. The V and J ends lost 1 base and 6 bases respectively, with 8 bases between them. The CDR3 is 12 residues long. Germline V gene data show CDR1 as SQVTM and CDR2 as ANQGSEA. CDR3 coding DNA: TGCAGCGTTGAAGTCCCCAGTGATACGCAGTATTTT. As protein: CSVEVPSDTQYF.

The chain joins TRBV5-4 to TRBJ1-2, with 9 bases matching TRBD1. CDR3 length: 17 residues. The V gene's germline CDR1 is SGHNT and CDR2 YYREEE (reference sequence). The junction had 13 bases not matched to a gene; V was cut back by 4 bases and J by 3 bases. CDR3 residues: CASSLGQGLLGDYGYTF. The CDR3 nucleotides read TGTGCCAGCAGCCTGGGACAGGGCTTACTCGGGGACTATGGCTACACCTTC.

The V call is TRBV2, the J call TRBJ1-6; D gene unclear. The CDR3 has 13 residues. The germline V gene encodes CDR1 SNHLY and CDR2 FYNNEI. Trimming removed 9 bases from V and 10 bases from J, with 16 bases in between. The chain's CDR3 is CASRRAFGSPLHF. The CDR3 DNA reads as TGTGCCAGTCGCCGGGCCTTCGGCTCACCCCTCCACTTT. The entire variable domain, with the rest obtained from reference TRBV2 and TRBJ1-6, is as follows: EPEVTQTPSHQVTQMGQEVILRCVPISNHLYFYWYRQILGQKVEFLVSFYNNEISEKSEIFDDQFSVERPDGSNFTLKIRSTKLEDSAMYFCASRRAFGSPLHFGNGTRLTVT.

The chain carries TRBV30 and TRBJ1-5; no definite D call. The CDR3 totals 15 residues. Per the germline V gene, CDR1 is GTSNPN and CDR2 is SVGIG (reference sequence). The ends were cut back, 1 base at V and 2 bases at J, with 12 bases in the middle. The CDR3 reads CAWSAEALGNQPQHF. Written as DNA, the CDR3 is TGTGCCTGGAGTGCAGAGGCTTTGGGCAATCAGCCCCAGCATTTT. The whole variable domain, filled in from reference TRBV30 and TRBJ1-5, reads SQTIHQWPATLVQPVGSPLSLECTVEGTSNPNLYWYRQAAGRGLQLLFYSVGIGQISSEVPQNLSASRPQDRQFILSSKKLLLSDSGFYLCAWSAEALGNQPQHFGDGTRLSIL.

The chain carries TRBV29-1 and TRBJ2-3; 7 positions match TRBD2. Looked up from germline, CDR1 is SQVTM and CDR2 is ANQGSEA. Trimming took 8 bases from V and 3 from J; bases not matched to a gene: 11. The CDR3 totals 14 residues. The CDR3 DNA sequence: TGCAGCTTACCTTCTAGCGGCTCGACAGATACGCAGTATTTT. As protein: CSLPSSGSTDTQYF.

The chain couples TRBV6-6 to TRBJ1-1, with D possibly TRBD1 on 5 matching bases. Deletions cut 4 bases from V and 8 bases from J, with 5 bases between. Per the germline V gene, CDR1 is MNHNY and CDR2 is SVGAGI (reference sequence). This CDR3 has 10 amino acids. CDR3 DNA sequence: TGTGCCAGCAGTTGGGACGAAGCTTTCTTT. It encodes CASSWDEAFF.

The count of this clonotype is one. This chain connects TRBV27 to TRBJ2-3; TRBD2 might be the D (5 bases). The V end was cut by 0 bases, the J end by 4 bases, with 8 bases between. CDR1 MNHEY and CDR2 SMNVEV come from the germline V gene (reference sequence). The CDR3 has 14 amino acids. CDR3 in DNA: TGTGCCAGCAGTTTATCCCAAGCGGCAGATACGCAGTATTTT. Translation: CASSLSQAADTQYF.

This chain joins TRBV19 and TRBJ2-3; D is ambiguous. The length of the CDR3 is 16 residues. Between the trimmed V and J ends, which lost 1 base and 1 base, there was a span of 12 bases. CDR1 is LNHDA and CDR2 is SQIVND in the germline V gene (reference sequence). CDR3 sequence: CASSIGRPSGTDTQYF. For the CDR3, the DNA is TGTGCCAGTAGTATAGGGCGGCCCTCCGGCACAGATACGCAGTATTTT.

In this sample, this clonotype turned up a few times. The rearrangement uses TRBV11-1 and TRBJ2-5; no clear D gene. CDR1 is SGHAT and CDR2 is FQDESV in the germline V gene (reference sequence). The V and J ends lost 3 bases and 2 bases respectively, with 10 bases between them. The CDR3 totals 14 residues. The CDR3 is CASSFSSGQETQYF. In DNA, the CDR3 is TGTGCCAGCAGCTTTTCCTCCGGACAAGAGACCCAGTACTTC.

The rearrangement joins TRBV7-9 to TRBJ2-1, with 7 nucleotides matching TRBD1. The CDR3 totals 16 residues. Germline V gives CDR1 SEHNR, CDR2 FQNEAQ (reference sequence). After removal of 3 bases from V and 1 base from J, the junction contained 6 bases not matched to a gene. The CDR3 DNA is TGTGCCAGCAGCTTCTGGACAGGCCTTTCCTACAATGAGCAGTTCTTC. Encoded protein: CASSFWTGLSYNEQFF.

The V gene is TRBV20-1, the J gene TRBJ2-1; D remains ambiguous. Trimming removed 4 bases from V and 5 bases from J, with 3 bases in between. The CDR3 consists of 10 residues. Germline lookup yields CDR1 DFQATT and CDR2 SNEGSKA (reference sequence). The CDR3 loop is CSANDNEQFF. The CDR3 DNA reads as TGCAGTGCTAACGACAATGAGCAGTTCTTC.

The rearrangement joins TRBV9 to TRBJ2-2; D might be TRBD2 (6 bases). This CDR3 spans 16 amino acids. Germline V lookup: CDR1 SGDLS, CDR2 YYNGEE. Trimming shortened V by 0 bases and J by 4 bases, and 13 bases separated the two germline ends. The CDR3 DNA is TGTGCCAGCAGCGTAGGTAGGGCGGGGACCACCGGGGAGCTGTTTTTT. It translates to CASSVGRAGTTGELFF.

This chain uses TRBV2 with TRBJ2-1, with unresolved D. The CDR3 contains 15 residues. Per germline, CDR1 SNHLY and CDR2 FYNNEI. V dropped 9 bases and J dropped 0 bases, with 15 bases sitting between them. CDR3 DNA sequence: TGTGCCAGATCTAGACAACCGAGCTCCTACAATGAGCAGTTCTTC. Its translation: CARSRQPSSYNEQFF.

The chain employs TRBV6-2 or TRBV6-3 and TRBJ1-1; TRBD1 is a possible D gene (6 bases). The CDR3 extends over 18 amino acids. Germline V gene data show CDR1 as MNHEY and CDR2 as SVGEGT. The V gene lost 6 bases and the J gene lost 1 base, with 24 bases spanning the gap. CDR3 sequence (DNA): TGTGCCAGCAGGACAGAACAGGGAACCTGGATGACGAACACTGAAGCTTTCTTT. As protein: CASRTEQGTWMTNTEAFF.

This clonotype was detected once. This rearrangement joins TRBV28 to TRBJ2-7, with TRBD1 matching 8 bases. V lost 5 bases, J lost 0 bases, and 12 bases stayed unmatched. The CDR3 is 17 amino acids. Germline-derived CDR1 and CDR2 are MDHEN and SYDVKM. The CDR3 region has the DNA TGTGCCAGCAGTCCAGGGGCAGGGGGCGCCGGCTCCTACGAGCAGTACGTC. Its protein product is CASSPGAGGAGSYEQYV.

The CDR3 reads CATGGTGIYNEQFF. In nucleotides, the CDR3 is TGTGCCACGGGGGGGACAGGGATCTACAATGAGCAGTTCTTC. The rearrangement uses TRBV24-1 and TRBJ2-1; 9 positions agree with TRBD1. The CDR3 extends over 14 amino acids. Germline CDR1 reads KGHDR; CDR2 reads SFDVKD. V shed 10 bases and J 3 bases; nucleotides not matched to a gene: 6.

The CDR3 sequence: CATSPGQAGPYEQYF. The CDR3 DNA follows: TGTGCCACCAGCCCGGGACAGGCCGGCCCCTACGAGCAGTACTTC. The V call is TRBV24-1, the J call TRBJ2-7; 8 positions match TRBD1. Unmatched junction bases numbered 9, after V lost 7 bases and J lost 2 bases. This CDR3 spans 15 amino acids. Looked up from germline, CDR1 is KGHDR and CDR2 is SFDVKD.

This chain links TRBV5-4 with TRBJ2-3; 9 bases agree with TRBD1. Germline V CDR1 and CDR2: SGHNT, YYREEE (reference sequence). The CDR3 is made up of 14 amino acids. Trimming removed 0 bases from V and 14 bases from J; junction bases left unmatched: 10. The CDR3 loop reads CASSLAQGAGVGYF. In DNA form, the CDR3 reads TGTGCCAGCAGCTTGGCACAGGGGGCAGGGGTGGGGTATTTT.

The CDR3 loop is CSVPRGTSGLTQYF. The CDR3 nucleotides are TGCAGCGTTCCGAGGGGGACTAGCGGGCTTACGCAGTATTTT. The chain links TRBV29-1 to TRBJ2-3, with 12 bases identical to TRBD2. Trimming cost V 5 bases and J 8 bases; bases outside gene matches: 8. The CDR3 totals 14 residues. Germline loops: CDR1 SQVTM, CDR2 ANQGSEA.

The chain couples TRBV20-1 to TRBJ2-5; the match to TRBD2 covers 7 bases. The CDR3 has 11 amino acids. Per germline, CDR1 DFQATT and CDR2 SNEGSKA (reference sequence). Trimming removed 3 bases from V and 5 bases from J; junction bases left unmatched: 0. The CDR3 nucleotides read TGCAGTGCTAGCGGGGGGGAGACCCAGTACTTC. Translated, it gives CSASGGETQYF.

The rearrangement uses TRBV5-1 and TRBJ2-2; a possible D gene is TRBD1 (6 bases). Germline CDR1 SGHRS, CDR2 YFSETQ. The CDR3 runs to 15 residues. The V and J ends lost 2 bases and 7 bases respectively, with 15 bases between them. The CDR3 reads CASSLQGPSHGELFF. The CDR3 DNA reads as TGCGCCAGCAGCTTACAGGGACCATCCCACGGGGAGCTGTTTTTT. The whole variable domain, remainder taken from reference TRBV5-1 and TRBJ2-2, is KAGVTQTPRYLIKTRGQQVTLSCSPISGHRSVSWYQQTPGQGLQFLFEYFSETQRNKGNFPGRFSGRQFSNSRSEMNVSTLELGDSALYLCASSLQGPSHGELFFGEGSRLTVL.

This chain connects TRBV29-1 to TRBJ1-1; D unresolved. From germline, CDR1 is SQVTM and CDR2 ANQGSEA. The V end was cut by 3 bases, the J end by 8 bases, with 13 bases between. The CDR3 runs to 12 residues. The CDR3: CSVDGLGTEAFF. CDR3 nucleotide sequence: TGCAGCGTTGATGGGCTGGGAACGGAAGCTTTCTTT.

CDR3 bases: TGTGCCAGCAGAGGGGCCCAGTACTTC. It is translated as CASRGAQYF. J is TRBJ2-5 and V is TRBV28, with D possibly matching TRBD1 (5 bases). Germline V CDR1 and CDR2: MDHEN, SYDVKM. The CDR3 has 9 amino acids. Trimming left V 6 bases short and J 9 bases short, with 5 bases between.

The V gene is TRBV20-1, the J gene TRBJ2-5; perhaps TRBD2 as D (6 bases). V lost 4 bases, J lost 0 bases, and 12 bases lay in between. CDR3 length: 14 residues. Germline assignment: CDR1 DFQATT and CDR2 SNEGSKA (reference sequence). The CDR3 region has the DNA TGCAGTGCTATCCTAGCGAACCACCAAGAGACCCAGTACTTC. Protein product: CSAILANHQETQYF.

This clonotype was recorded only once. The V and J genes are TRBV20-1 and TRBJ2-2; the match to TRBD1 covers 10 bases. The germline gives CDR1 DFQATT, CDR2 SNEGSKA (reference sequence). J was trimmed by 1 base and V by 6 bases; bases with no gene match: 2. The CDR3 loop spans 14 amino acids. The CDR3 loop reads CSADRGLNTGELFF. CDR3 bases: TGCAGTGCCGACAGGGGGCTGAACACCGGGGAGCTGTTTTTT.

The chain carries TRBV10-3 and TRBJ2-5; maybe TRBD1 (6 bases). The CDR3 runs to 13 residues. Germline V lookup: CDR1 ENHRY, CDR2 SYGVKD. V shed 11 bases and J shed 5 bases, with 18 bases lying between them. In nucleotides, the CDR3 is TGTGCCGTCACCCGGGACATAATGGAGACCCAGTACTTC. This gives the protein CAVTRDIMETQYF.

This chain connects TRBV20-1 to TRBJ2-7; D might be TRBD1 (6 bases). This CDR3 spans 14 amino acids. The germline V and J ends were trimmed by 3 bases and 2 bases, with 14 bases remaining between them. Looked up from germline, CDR1 is DFQATT and CDR2 is SNEGSKA (reference sequence). The CDR3 is CSARRQGSPYEQYF. The CDR3 coding sequence is TGCAGTGCTAGGCGGCAGGGGAGCCCCTACGAGCAGTACTTC.